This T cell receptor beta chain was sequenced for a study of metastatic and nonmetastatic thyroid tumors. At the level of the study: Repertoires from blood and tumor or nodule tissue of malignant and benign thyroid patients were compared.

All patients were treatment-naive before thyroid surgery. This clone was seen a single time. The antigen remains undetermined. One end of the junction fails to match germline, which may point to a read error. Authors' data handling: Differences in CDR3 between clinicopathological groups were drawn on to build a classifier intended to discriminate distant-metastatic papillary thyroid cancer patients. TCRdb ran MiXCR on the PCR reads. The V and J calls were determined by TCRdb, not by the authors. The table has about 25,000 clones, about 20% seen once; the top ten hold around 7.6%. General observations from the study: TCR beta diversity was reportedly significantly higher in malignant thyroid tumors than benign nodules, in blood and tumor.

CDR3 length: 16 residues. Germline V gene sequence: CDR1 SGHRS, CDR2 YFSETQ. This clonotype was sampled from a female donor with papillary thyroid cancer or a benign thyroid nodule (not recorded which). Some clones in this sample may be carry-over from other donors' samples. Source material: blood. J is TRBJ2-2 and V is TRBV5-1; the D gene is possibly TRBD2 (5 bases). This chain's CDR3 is CASYVLVGVNTVELFF. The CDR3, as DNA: TGCGCCAGCTATGTTCTAGTGGGAGTCAACACCGTGGAGCTGTTTTTT.